The clone carrying this T cell receptor beta chain is medium-sized (0.01 to 0.1%) in the sample. This CDR3 region has 13 residues. Germline V gene data show CDR1 as SGHTA and CDR2 as FQGNSA. The germline V and J ends were trimmed by 5 bases and 7 bases, with 12 bases remaining between them. The data stem from a study of tumor-infiltrating lymphocytes in oesophageal squamous cell carcinoma. TCRdb re-analysed the PCR reads in MiXCR, keeping a single row per CDR3 protein. The data show around 20,000 distinct CDR3 sequences, around 44% seen once. The V gene is TRBV7-2, the J gene TRBJ1-5; TRBD1 might be the D (5 bases). The sequencing input was esophageal tumor tissue. The TCR comes from a male donor with esophageal squamous cell carcinoma. CDR3: CASSVRGNQPQHF. CDR3 coding DNA: TGTGCCAGCAGCGTTAGGGGTAACCAGCCCCAGCATTTT.